This TCR beta chain was captured by sequencing in a study of T-cell reconstitution after alpha-beta-depleted transplantation in children. Trimming took 3 bases from V and 3 from J; bases not matched to a gene: 5. There are 14 residues in the CDR3. During its preparation, the TCRbeta library received unique molecular identifiers. TCRdb reprocessed the PCR reads via MiXCR and lists one record per CDR3 protein. In the table there are about 350,000 distinct CDR3 sequences, about an eighth of which are singletons. The sample consisted of PBMCs, taken from the stem cell graft. V gene TRBV12-3 or TRBV12-4 combines with J gene TRBJ2-7; the match to TRBD1 covers 7 bases. The receptor comes from a human donor who donated a stem cell graft to a child with Fanconi anemia. Here the CDR3 reads CASSLRDRFYEQYF. DNA of the CDR3: TGTGCCAGCAGTTTGAGGGACAGATTCTACGAGCAGTACTTC.